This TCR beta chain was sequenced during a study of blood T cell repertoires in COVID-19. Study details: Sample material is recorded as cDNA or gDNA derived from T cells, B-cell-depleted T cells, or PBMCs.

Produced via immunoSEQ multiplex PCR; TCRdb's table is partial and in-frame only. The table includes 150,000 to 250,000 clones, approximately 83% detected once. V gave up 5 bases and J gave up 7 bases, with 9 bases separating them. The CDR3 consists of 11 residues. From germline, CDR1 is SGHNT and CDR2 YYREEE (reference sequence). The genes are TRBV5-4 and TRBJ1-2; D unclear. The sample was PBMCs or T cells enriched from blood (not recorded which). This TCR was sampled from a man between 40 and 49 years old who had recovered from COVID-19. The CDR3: CASSSYSGYTF. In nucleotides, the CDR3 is TGTGCCAGCAGTTCTTATTCTGGCTACACCTTC. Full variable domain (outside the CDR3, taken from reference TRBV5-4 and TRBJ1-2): ETGVTQSPTHLIKTRGQQVTLRCSSQSGHNTVSWYQQALGQGPQFIFQYYREEENGRGNFPPRFSGLQFPNYSSELNVNALELDDSALYLCASSSYSGYTFGSGTRLTVV.